The clone carrying this T cell receptor (beta chain) turned up a few times. TCRdb re-called the 5' RACE reads with MiXCR, one entry per CDR3 protein. The sample records about 220,000 distinct CDR3 sequences, approximately 10% being singletons. The data stem from a study of CD8 T cells in ankylosing spondylitis. V trimming: 10 bases; J trimming: 4 bases; junction bases outside the gene matches: 7. Germline lookup yields CDR1 LNHDA and CDR2 SQIVND (reference sequence). The CDR3 length is 13 residues. The source material was blood, either unsorted or a sorted T cell fraction (not recorded which). This sequence joins TRBV19 and TRBJ2-7; 10 nucleotides match TRBD1. The TCR was taken from a male donor with ankylosing spondylitis or in good health (not recorded which). This CDR3 reads CATNPGQGYEQYF. The CDR3, as DNA: TGTGCCACCAACCCGGGACAGGGGTACGAGCAGTACTTC.